This T cell receptor beta chain stems from a study of cytomegalovirus exposure and HLA in healthy donors. Germline CDR1 is LNHDA and CDR2 is SQIVND (reference sequence). This CDR3 comprises 14 residues. After removal of 5 bases from V and 2 bases from J, the junction contained 6 bases not matched to a gene. Researchers ran the PCR with 60 Vbeta and 13 Jbeta primers. Repertoires were generated with immunoSEQ multiplex PCR, while TCRdb's copy carries only in-frame clones and drops some. The sample contains approximately 190,000 clones, approximately 70% of which appear only once. This clonotype was obtained from a man aged 35 to 55 in good health and CMV-seropositive. Source material: PBMCs. This chain connects TRBV19 to TRBJ2-7; 7 nucleotides line up with TRBD1. CDR3 region: CASSVGTDAYEQYF. The CDR3, as DNA: TGTGCCAGTAGTGTGGGGACAGATGCCTACGAGCAGTACTTC.